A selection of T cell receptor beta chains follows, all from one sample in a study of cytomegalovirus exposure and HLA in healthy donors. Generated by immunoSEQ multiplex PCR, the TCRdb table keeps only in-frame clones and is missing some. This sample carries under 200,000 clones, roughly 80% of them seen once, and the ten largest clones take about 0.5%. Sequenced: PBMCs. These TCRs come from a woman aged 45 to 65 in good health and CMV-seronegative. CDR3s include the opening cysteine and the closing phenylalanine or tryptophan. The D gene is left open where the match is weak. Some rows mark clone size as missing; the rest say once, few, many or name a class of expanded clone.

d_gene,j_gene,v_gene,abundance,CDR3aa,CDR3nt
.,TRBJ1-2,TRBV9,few,CASSVDSGTNNGYTF,TGTGCCAGCAGCGTAGACTCGGGGACAAATAATGGCTACACCTTC
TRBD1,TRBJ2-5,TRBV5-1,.,CASSWGTVETQYF,TGCGCCAGCAGCTGGGGGACAGTAGAGACCCAGTACTTC
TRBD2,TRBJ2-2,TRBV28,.,CASSFPGLAAGELFF,TGTGCCAGCAGTTTTCCTGGACTAGCGGCCGGGGAGCTGTTTTTT
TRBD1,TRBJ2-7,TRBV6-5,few,CASSTGTGFYGQYF,TGTGCCAGCAGCACCGGGACAGGGTTTTATGGGCAGTACTTC
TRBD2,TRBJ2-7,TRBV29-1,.,CSAWDYNYEQYF,TGCAGCGCCTGGGACTATAACTACGAGCAGTACTTC
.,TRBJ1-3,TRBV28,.,CASSFSGATSGNTIYF,TGTGCCAGCAGTTTTTCAGGGGCTACCTCTGGAAACACCATATATTTT
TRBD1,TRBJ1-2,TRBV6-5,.,CASSLGTDLGSGYTF,TGTGCCAGCAGTCTAGGGACAGACCTTGGGAGTGGCTACACCTTC
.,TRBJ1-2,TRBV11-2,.,CASSPGGYRVGYGYTF,TGTGCCAGCAGCCCCGGAGGATACAGGGTGGGGTATGGCTACACCTTC
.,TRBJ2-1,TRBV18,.,CASSVQGYNEQFF,TGTGCCAGCTCAGTTCAGGGATACAATGAGCAGTTCTTC
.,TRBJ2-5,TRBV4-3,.,CASSQGGGRETQYF,TGCGCCAGCAGCCAAGGGGGGGGCCGGGAGACCCAGTACTTC
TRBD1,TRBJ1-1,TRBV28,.,CASSLWQGQESKAFF,TGTGCCAGCAGTTTATGGCAAGGACAGGAAAGTAAAGCTTTCTTT
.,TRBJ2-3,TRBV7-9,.,CASSSLGAKGGTDTQYF,TGTGCCAGCAGCTCGCTTGGGGCCAAGGGTGGCACAGATACGCAGTATTTT
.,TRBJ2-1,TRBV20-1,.,CSAYYNEQFF,TGCAGTGCTTACTACAATGAGCAGTTCTTC
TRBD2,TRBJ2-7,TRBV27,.,CASRVAGGTEQYF,TGTGCCAGCAGGGTGGCGGGAGGGACCGAGCAGTACTTC
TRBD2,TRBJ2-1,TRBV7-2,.,CASSLWSSGGNEQFF,TGTGCCAGCAGCTTATGGTCTAGCGGGGGCAATGAGCAGTTCTTC
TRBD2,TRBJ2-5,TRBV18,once,CASSPPSGGGETQYF,TGTGCCAGCTCACCACCGAGCGGGGGCGGGGAGACCCAGTACTTC
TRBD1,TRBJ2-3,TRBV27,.,CASSLWTGGPDTQYF,TGTGCCAGCAGTTTATGGACAGGGGGCCCAGATACGCAGTATTTT
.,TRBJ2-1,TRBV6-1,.,CASSGGTVNEQFF,TGTGCCAGCAGCGGCGGGACAGTTAATGAGCAGTTCTTC
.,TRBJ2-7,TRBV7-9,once,CASSPRVSYEQYF,TGTGCCAGCAGCCCTCGGGTGTCCTACGAGCAGTACTTC
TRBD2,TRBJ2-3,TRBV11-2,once,CASSSVAGTSTDTQYF,TGTGCCAGCAGCTCCGTAGCGGGAACTAGCACAGATACGCAGTATTTT
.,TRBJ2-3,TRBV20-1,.,CSALTDTQYF,TGCAGTGCTCTAACAGATACGCAGTATTTT
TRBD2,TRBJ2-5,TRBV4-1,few,CASSQSGLAGGRLETQYF,TGCGCCAGCAGCCAATCCGGACTAGCGGGGGGGAGGCTGGAGACCCAGTACTTC
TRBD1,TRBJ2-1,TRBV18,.,CASSPNRDRGLEQFF,TGTGCCAGCTCACCTAACCGGGACAGGGGGCTTGAGCAGTTCTTC
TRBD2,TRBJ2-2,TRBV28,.,CASQGLAGGGTGELFF,TGTGCCAGCCAGGGACTAGCGGGGGGTGGCACCGGGGAGCTGTTTTTT
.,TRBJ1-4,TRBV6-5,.,CASSTLGSRNEKLFF,TGTGCCAGCAGTACCTTGGGCAGCCGTAATGAAAAACTGTTTTTT
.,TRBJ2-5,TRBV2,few,CASSIRETQYF,TGTGCCAGCAGTATCCGGGAGACCCAGTACTTC
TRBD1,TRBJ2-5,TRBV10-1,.,CASSTGVGIQETQYF,TGCGCCAGCAGCACAGGGGTCGGGATCCAAGAGACCCAGTACTTC
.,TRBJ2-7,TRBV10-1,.,CANPIQGYEQYF,TGCGCCAACCCAATTCAGGGTTACGAGCAGTACTTC
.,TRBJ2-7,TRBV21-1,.,CASSKDRYRYEQYF,TGTGCCAGCAGCAAAGACAGGTACCGCTACGAGCAGTACTTC
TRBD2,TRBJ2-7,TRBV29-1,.,CSASGGYSYEQYF,TGCAGCGCCAGCGGGGGCTATTCCTACGAGCAGTACTTC
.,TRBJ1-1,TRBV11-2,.,CASSPGLSSDTEAFF,TGTGCCAGCAGCCCCGGACTGTCCTCGGACACTGAAGCTTTCTTT
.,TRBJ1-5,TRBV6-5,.,CASSLHVESLQHF,TGTGCCAGCAGCCTCCACGTGGAGTCCCTCCAGCATTTT
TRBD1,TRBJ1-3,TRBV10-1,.,CASTGQGSTKTIYF,TGCGCCAGCACGGGACAGGGTTCCACTAAGACCATATATTTT
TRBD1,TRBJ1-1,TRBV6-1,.,CASSLGQGDTEAFF,TGTGCCAGCAGTTTGGGACAGGGGGACACTGAAGCTTTCTTT
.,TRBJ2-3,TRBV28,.,CASSKNIADTQYF,TGTGCCAGCAGTAAAAATATTGCAGATACGCAGTATTTT
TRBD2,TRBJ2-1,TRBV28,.,CASNSGGFYNEQFF,TGTGCCAGCAACTCGGGAGGATTTTACAATGAGCAGTTCTTC
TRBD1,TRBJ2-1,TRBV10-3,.,CATRTGDGVWYNEQFF,TGTGCCACCCGGACAGGGGATGGAGTCTGGTACAATGAGCAGTTCTTC